The 15 T cell receptor beta chains below were found in one sample sequenced in a study of cytomegalovirus exposure and HLA in healthy donors. The PCR had 60 Vbeta and 13 Jbeta primers. The method was immunoSEQ multiplex PCR; TCRdb's version includes in-frame clones alone and lacks a portion of them. The sample lists about 99,000 clones; approximately 66% were seen once. The material sequenced was PBMCs. The origin of the receptors is a woman in her fifties or sixties in good health and CMV-seronegative.

There are a few counts of this clone. The rearrangement joins TRBV5-4 to TRBJ2-7; TRBD1 might be the D (5 bases). Per the germline V gene, CDR1 is SGHNT and CDR2 is YYREEE (reference sequence). The CDR3 has 13 residues. Trimming shortened V by 0 bases and J by 9 bases, and 13 bases separated the two germline ends. The CDR3: CASSLDRTPGQYF. CDR3 nucleotides: TGTGCCAGCAGCTTGGACAGGACGCCCGGGCAGTACTTC. Full variable domain (outside the CDR3, taken from reference TRBV5-4 and TRBJ2-7): ETGVTQSPTHLIKTRGQQVTLRCSSQSGHNTVSWYQQALGQGPQFIFQYYREEENGRGNFPPRFSGLQFPNYSSELNVNALELDDSALYLCASSLDRTPGQYFGPGTRLTVT.

V gene TRBV5-1 combines with J gene TRBJ1-2; a possible D gene is TRBD1 (6 bases). Germline lookup yields CDR1 SGHRS and CDR2 YFSETQ. The CDR3 has 13 residues. The V end lost 2 bases, the J end lost 6 bases, and 11 bases lay between the germline ends. CDR3 nucleotide sequence: TGCGCCAGCAGCTTTGCAGGGGAAGATGGCTACACCTTC. Protein: CASSFAGEDGYTF.

The chain recombines TRBV27 with TRBJ1-1; 8 nucleotides match TRBD1. The CDR3 has 14 residues. V was clipped by 3 bases and J by 4 bases; unmatched bases: 4. The germline gives CDR1 MNHEY, CDR2 SMNVEV (reference sequence). This CDR3 reads CASSFNRGGTEAFF. CDR3 DNA: TGTGCCAGCAGTTTTAACAGGGGGGGCACTGAAGCTTTCTTT.

V gene TRBV5-4 combines with J gene TRBJ2-4, with D possibly being TRBD2 (7 bases). This CDR3 is built from 17 residues. The V end was cut by 3 bases, the J end by 0 bases, with 16 bases between. From germline, CDR1 is SGHNT and CDR2 YYREEE (reference sequence). This chain's CDR3 is CASSWSDGGRAKNIQYF. CDR3 DNA sequence: TGTGCCAGCAGCTGGAGCGACGGGGGGCGAGCCAAAAACATTCAGTACTTC.

Only a few counts were recorded for this clone. The chain combines TRBV28 with TRBJ1-5, with a weak D call TRBD1 (5 bases). This CDR3 contains 14 residues. The V gene lost 5 bases and the J gene lost 6 bases, with 14 bases spanning the gap. Germline CDR1 reads MDHEN; CDR2 reads SYDVKM. CDR3 loop: CASSPLTDPQPQHF. CDR3 in DNA: TGTGCCAGCAGTCCCCTGACAGACCCTCAGCCCCAGCATTTT.

The chain combines TRBV7-2 with TRBJ2-7; TRBD2 agrees at 11 bases. Germline trimming cut 5 bases from V and 6 bases from J; bases unmatched to any gene: 9. The germline V gene has CDR1 SGHTA and CDR2 FQGNSA. The CDR3 covers 15 residues. The CDR3 bases are TGTGCCAGCAGCGCGTCACTAGCGGGAGCCTCCGAGCAGTACTTC. As protein: CASSASLAGASEQYF.

The chain employs TRBV5-1 and TRBJ2-7; D might be TRBD2 (6 bases). The germline V gene encodes CDR1 SGHRS and CDR2 YFSETQ. The CDR3 has 13 residues. Trimming stripped 8 bases from V and 4 bases from J, with 16 bases between. The CDR3: CASSGGMGYEQYF. DNA for the CDR3: TGCGCCAGTTCAGGCGGGATGGGATACGAGCAGTACTTC.

This clone was picked up one time. The chain uses TRBV6-4 and TRBJ2-3; TRBD2 matches 8 bases. CDR3 length: 15 residues. Looked up from germline, CDR1 is MRHNA and CDR2 is SNTAGT. J gave up 8 bases and V 9 bases, and 16 bases lay outside the gene matches. This CDR3 reads CASYDPGLDSATQYF. As DNA, the CDR3 is TGTGCCAGTTACGACCCGGGACTAGATTCGGCTACGCAGTATTTT.

V is TRBV11-3 and J is TRBJ1-6; no clear D. CDR3 length: 16 amino acids. V gave up 4 bases and J gave up 6 bases, with 16 bases separating them. Germline V gene data show CDR1 as SGHNT and CDR2 as YENEEA. As DNA, the CDR3 is TGTGCCAGCAGCTCCTCCGGGAACGAAACTAATTCACCCCTCCACTTT. Protein sequence: CASSSSGNETNSPLHF.

V usage is TRBV5-1 and J usage is TRBJ2-1, with a possible D match to TRBD1 (6 bases). The germline V and J ends were trimmed by 2 bases and 9 bases, with 9 bases remaining between them. Per the germline V gene, CDR1 is SGHRS and CDR2 is YFSETQ. The CDR3 consists of 12 residues. The CDR3 loop is CASSLQGREQFF. As DNA, the CDR3 is TGCGCCAGCAGCTTACAGGGACGTGAGCAGTTCTTC. The whole variable domain, filled in from reference TRBV5-1 and TRBJ2-1, reads KAGVTQTPRYLIKTRGQQVTLSCSPISGHRSVSWYQQTPGQGLQFLFEYFSETQRNKGNFPGRFSGRQFSNSRSEMNVSTLELGDSALYLCASSLQGREQFFGPGTRLTVL.

As concerns this clone: The identical CDR3 is also encoded by other nucleotide sequences in the sample. This chain links TRBV14 with TRBJ2-3, with TRBD2 matching over 13 bases. The CDR3 covers 15 residues. The germline CDR1 and CDR2 sequences are SGHDN and FVKESK. V lost 3 bases to trimming and J lost 6 bases; unmatched junction nucleotides: 3. The CDR3, as DNA: TGTGCCAGCAGCCAGGGACTAGCGGGATTGGATACGCAGTATTTT. Protein product: CASSQGLAGLDTQYF.

The chain joins TRBV2 to TRBJ2-3, with 10 bases fitting TRBD2. CDR1 is SNHLY, CDR2 FYNNEI, per germline. V lost 3 bases and J lost 2; bases outside the gene matches: 5. The CDR3 totals 16 residues. The CDR3 sequence is CASSDPGLASTDTQYF. CDR3 nucleotides: TGTGCCAGCAGTGATCCGGGACTAGCGTCCACAGATACGCAGTATTTT. The variable domain in full, completed from reference TRBV2 and TRBJ2-3, reads EPEVTQTPSHQVTQMGQEVILRCVPISNHLYFYWYRQILGQKVEFLVSFYNNEISEKSEIFDDQFSVERPDGSNFTLKIRSTKLEDSAMYFCASSDPGLASTDTQYFGPGTRLTVL.

The chain links TRBV6-5 to TRBJ1-3; no reliable D call. This CDR3 contains 11 residues. With 10 bases removed from V and 0 bases from J, the gap between germline ends came to 4 bases. Germline V gene data show CDR1 as MNHEY and CDR2 as SVGAGI. Here the CDR3 DNA reads TGTGCCACCTACTCTGGAAACACCATATATTTT. Translated, it gives CATYSGNTIYF.

V usage is TRBV10-3 and J usage is TRBJ2-3; 11 bases agree with TRBD2. V lost 6 bases and J lost 4; bases outside the gene matches: 6. The CDR3 length is 15 residues. CDR1 is ENHRY, CDR2 SYGVKD, per germline. CDR3 loop: CAISSTSGAPDTQYF. The CDR3 nucleotides read TGTGCCATCAGCTCGACTAGCGGGGCTCCAGATACGCAGTATTTT.

The V and J genes are TRBV4-1 and TRBJ1-5; 7 bases are a match to TRBD1. The CDR3 extends over 19 amino acids. Germline V gives CDR1 MGHRA, CDR2 YSYEKL. The V and J ends lost 1 base and 0 bases, in that order; junction bases with no gene match: 12. The CDR3 is CASSQGPDRADYSNQPQHF. Written as DNA, the CDR3 is TGCGCCAGCAGCCAAGGCCCCGACAGGGCTGATTATAGCAATCAGCCCCAGCATTTT.